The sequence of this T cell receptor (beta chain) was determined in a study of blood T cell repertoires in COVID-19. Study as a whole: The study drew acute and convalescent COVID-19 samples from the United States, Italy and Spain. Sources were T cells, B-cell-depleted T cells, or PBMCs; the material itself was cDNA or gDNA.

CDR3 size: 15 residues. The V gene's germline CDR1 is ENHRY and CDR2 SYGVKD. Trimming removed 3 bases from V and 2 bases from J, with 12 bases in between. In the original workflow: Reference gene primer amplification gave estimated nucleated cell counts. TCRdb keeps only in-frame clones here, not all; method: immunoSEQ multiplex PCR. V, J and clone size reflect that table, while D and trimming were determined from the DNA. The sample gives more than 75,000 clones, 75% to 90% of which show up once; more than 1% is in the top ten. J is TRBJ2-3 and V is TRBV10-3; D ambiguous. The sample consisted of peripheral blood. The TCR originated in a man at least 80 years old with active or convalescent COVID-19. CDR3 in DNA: TGTGCCATCAGTGAATGGCGCAGGTTCACAGATACGCAGTATTTT. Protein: CAISEWRRFTDTQYF.